Reported below is one T cell receptor (beta chain). The method was immunoSEQ multiplex PCR; TCRdb's version includes in-frame clones alone and lacks a portion of them. The repertoire holds tens of thousands of clones, with approximately 93% as singletons. The length of the CDR3 is 15 residues. Per germline, CDR1 MNHEY and CDR2 SVGEGT. The V gene end was trimmed by 6 bases and the J gene end by 2 bases; junction bases not matched to a gene: 7. The sample belongs to a study of blood T cell repertoires in COVID-19. Sequences were obtained from peripheral blood. V gene TRBV6-2 or TRBV6-3 combines with J gene TRBJ1-3; 7 nucleotides align to TRBD1. The TCR sequence derives from a woman in her 70s with COVID-19, enrolled during active disease. CDR3 sequence (DNA): TGTGCCAGCAGCCAGATGACAGGGCCTGGAAACACCATATATTTT. This gives the protein CASSQMTGPGNTIYF.